The following is a TCR beta chain sequence with its context. Its cognate antigen has yet to be identified. The record has no base qualities; no much larger clone is one base away. The data were obtained in a study of identical twins (dated by TCRdb to the mid-2010s). Notes on the research overall: TCR alpha and beta repertoires from monozygotic twins, unrelated adults of various ages and cord blood were deep-sequenced to test whether fetal clonotypes persist. To rule out contamination, the twin experiments were replicated at different times with different library preparation protocols. General conclusions and limits of the study: Fewer insertions were carried by abundant cord blood beta clonotypes; a weaker similar trend was observed in young adult naive repertoires, while no such trend was observed in memory repertoires. Compared with coincidental sharing between unrelated individuals, out-of-frame TCR alpha sequences shared between twins had an excess of sequences with low generation probability. Because the same donors could not be followed over many years, the conclusions relied on cross-sectional statistical analysis. Out-of-frame TCR alpha sharing in monozygotic twins was systematically underestimated by recombination models, whereas sharing between unrelated individuals was in agreement with the recombination models. The excess sharing between twins in beta out-of-frame sequences was weaker because fewer shared sequences reduced the signal-to-noise ratio. Invariant T cells such as MAIT and iNKT could partly confound zero-insertion analyses, although diverse VJ usage argued against such confounding for most clonotypes.

Library preparation used 5' RACE. Data came from an Illumina HiSeq 2000. Template switching introduced a universal primer binding site; the final cDNA contained a unique molecular identifier, enabling accurate counting of TCR cDNA molecules. Specific primers in the conserved constant-segment region were used to synthesize first-strand cDNA for the TCR alpha and beta chains. Each cDNA library was double barcoded, with a SMART-Mk sample barcode plus Illumina barcodes, to control for contamination. Two successive PCR steps introduced TruSeq adapter sequences along with Illumina sample barcodes. The TCR alpha and beta cDNA libraries were sequenced on the Illumina HiSeq platform using custom primers. The authors processed their data as follows. MiGEC was used to process raw reads and extract unique molecular identifiers, and MiXCR was used to find CDR3 positions. For each individual, recombination models were inferred using an EM algorithm with the repgenHMM and IGoR tools. Shared clonotype analysis was performed with the tcR package in R, normalizing sharing by the product of cloneset sizes. To study raw recombination without the effects of thymic and clonal selection, out-of-frame nonproductive sequences were analyzed. The public reads were reanalyzed by TCRdb: fastp trimming at Q25, MiXCR alignment, in-frame beta chains only. CDR3 protein sequences are deduplicated, and each keeps its most common genes and DNA. The V and J calls reflect TCRdb's pipeline rather than the authors' work. The sample table contains roughly 1.6 million distinct CDR3 sequences; only one count was recorded for about 30% of them. The top ten clones comprise about 0.27% of the sample.

Every donor was a healthy Caucasian. There are 17 amino acids in the CDR3, from cysteine to phenylalanine inclusive. Only the CDR3 DNA stays, 51 bases, in frame from base 1. The germline V gene provides CDR1 SGHTA and CDR2 FQGNSA. Germline trimming amounts to 11 bases on V and 2 bases on J, with 17 as the count of junction bases outside the gene matches. The sequence came from a newborn girl in good health. This receptor chain uses TRBV7-2 and TRBJ2-3, with 9 bases aligning to TRBD2. Sequences were obtained from cord blood. The CDR3: CAPPELAGRYFTDTQYF. The sequenced DNA: TGTGCCCCTCCGGAGCTAGCGGGGCGTTACTTCACAGATACGCAGTATTTT.